The 14 T cell receptor beta chains given below trace back to one sample, sequenced in a study of CD8 T cells in ankylosing spondylitis (dated by TCRdb to the late 2010s). Study-wide conclusions, independent of this receptor: Blood from ankylosing spondylitis patients appeared to be characterized by a TCR beta motif made up of fewer than ten highly homologous amino acid variants.

The antigens of these receptors remain unknown. The library relied on 5' RACE. The sequencer listed for this sample is Illumina HiSeq 2500. TCRdb handled the public reads itself, with Q25 trimming in fastp and clone calling in MiXCR, and kept productive beta chains. Rows with one shared CDR3 protein collapse into an entry with the most common genes and DNA. The sample profile shows hundreds of thousands of distinct CDR3 sequences; roughly 26% of them were found once. The ten largest clonotypes hold 0.89% of the sample. Sequences were obtained from blood, either unsorted or a sorted T cell fraction (not recorded which). These receptors all come from a male donor with ankylosing spondylitis.

V and J are TRBV11-2 and TRBJ2-3, with 10 bases lining up with TRBD2. CDR1 SGHAT and CDR2 FQNNGV come from the germline V gene. The CDR3 sequence is 16 residues long. J gave up 5 bases and V 1 base, and 6 bases lay outside the gene matches. The CDR3 loop is CASSLALAGVGDTQYF. CDR3 coding DNA: TGTGCCAGCAGCTTAGCTCTAGCGGGAGTTGGAGATACGCAGTATTTT.

This clonotype appeared once. This chain joins TRBV7-2 and TRBJ2-6, with D hard to call. CDR1 and CDR2 (germline): SGHTA, FQGNSA. V shed 1 base and J shed 4 bases, with 11 bases lying between them. The CDR3 contains 16 residues. The CDR3 is CASSLVSRAGANVLTF. CDR3 DNA: TGTGCCAGCAGCTTAGTATCCCGGGCCGGGGCCAACGTCCTGACTTTC.

This chain connects TRBV18 to TRBJ1-2; D unresolved. The V end was cut by 2 bases, the J end by 7 bases, with 14 bases between. CDR1 and CDR2 from the germline V gene are KGHSH and LQKENI. CDR3 length: 14 residues. This chain's CDR3 is CASSPTGQAGGYTF. CDR3 nucleotides: TGTGCCAGCTCACCAACGGGTCAGGCTGGTGGCTACACCTTC.

The chain employs TRBV6-5 and TRBJ2-5; maybe TRBD2 (5 bases). This CDR3 has 15 amino acids. The ends were cut back, 2 bases at V and 5 bases at J, with 15 bases in the middle. The germline gives CDR1 MNHEY, CDR2 SVGAGI. CDR3: CASSYRGSFQETQYF. CDR3 bases: TGTGCCAGCAGTTACCGGGGAAGTTTTCAGGAGACCCAGTACTTC.

The V and J genes are TRBV2 and TRBJ1-1; 8 bases map to TRBD1. In germline, CDR1 is SNHLY, CDR2 FYNNEI. V lost 3 bases and J lost 3; bases outside the gene matches: 3. The CDR3 runs to 14 residues. The CDR3 reads CASSDQGADTEAFF. The CDR3 DNA reads as TGTGCCAGCAGTGATCAGGGGGCGGACACTGAAGCTTTCTTT.

In regard to this clonotype: Possible read error: a much larger clone is one base away. CDR3 in DNA: TGCAGCGTGAGGTCAATGCGAGGACGGACTACCTACGAGCAGTACTTC. Translating it yields CSVRSMRGRTTYEQYF. The rearrangement links TRBV29-1 to TRBJ2-7; D may be TRBD2 (6 bases). The ends were cut back, 6 bases at V and 2 bases at J, with 23 bases in the middle. The CDR3 covers 16 residues. The germline gives CDR1 SQVTM, CDR2 ANQGSEA.

A few counts support this clonotype. This chain uses TRBV7-9 with TRBJ2-1; tentatively, D is TRBD1 (6 bases). Germline lookup yields CDR1 SEHNR and CDR2 FQNEAQ (reference sequence). The CDR3 consists of 16 residues. Between the trimmed V and J ends, which lost 8 bases and 3 bases, there was a span of 20 bases. CDR3 coding DNA: TGTGCCAGCGGTCCCGGGGACAAGGGCGGCTACAATGAGCAGTTCTTC. Protein sequence: CASGPGDKGGYNEQFF.

The genes are TRBV11-2 and TRBJ2-3, with TRBD2 matching 10 bases. Trimming took 5 bases from V and 2 from J; bases not matched to a gene: 4. The CDR3 sequence is 15 residues long. Germline CDR1 is SGHAT and CDR2 is FQNNGV. The CDR3 region has the DNA TGTGCCAGCAGCCCTAGCGGGAGATTCACAGATACGCAGTATTTT. This sequence encodes CASSPSGRFTDTQYF.

The chain couples TRBV20-1 to TRBJ1-2, with D tentatively TRBD1 (6 bases). Germline V gene lookup returns CDR1 DFQATT and CDR2 SNEGSKA (reference sequence). V gave up 0 bases and J gave up 8 bases, with 16 bases separating them. The CDR3 has 14 amino acids. CDR3 loop: CSARDQRSQGGYTF. The CDR3 DNA follows: TGCAGTGCTAGAGATCAGAGGAGTCAGGGGGGCTACACCTTC.

The V call is TRBV27, the J call TRBJ2-6; 8 nucleotides match TRBD2. Germline-derived CDR1 and CDR2 are MNHEY and SMNVEV (reference sequence). The CDR3 covers 18 residues. Trimming removed 5 bases from V and 6 bases from J; junction bases left unmatched: 15. CDR3 amino acids: CASSRRKREMLEANVLTF. The CDR3 nucleotides read TGTGCCAGCAGTCGCCGGAAGCGGGAGATGTTAGAGGCCAACGTCCTGACTTTC.

This clonotype showed up just a few times. The chain joins TRBV10-3 to TRBJ2-1, with 7 bases aligning to TRBD1. The CDR3 has 15 amino acids. Germline CDR1 and CDR2: ENHRY and SYGVKD. J was trimmed by 3 bases and V by 6 bases; bases with no gene match: 8. The CDR3 region is CAIRTGIGDYNEQFF. The CDR3 coding sequence is TGTGCCATCAGGACAGGGATAGGTGACTACAATGAGCAGTTCTTC.

This clonotype was counted many times. The rearrangement joins TRBV3-1 to TRBJ2-7; D is ambiguous. Trimming took 0 bases from V and 3 from J, leaving 6 bases between them. CDR1 is LGHDT and CDR2 is YNNKEL in the germline V gene (reference sequence). This CDR3 region has 13 residues. CDR3 in DNA: TGTGCCAGCAGCCAAGACAGGCTCTACGAGCAGTACTTC. This sequence encodes CASSQDRLYEQYF.

The chain employs TRBV7-9 and TRBJ1-4; D ambiguous. Per the germline V gene, CDR1 is SEHNR and CDR2 is FQNEAQ (reference sequence). The CDR3 has 11 amino acids. V dropped 3 bases and J dropped 12 bases, with 8 bases sitting between them. CDR3 coding DNA: TGTGCCAGCAGCTTGAACCGGGAACTGTTTTTT. Translating gives CASSLNRELFF.

This sequence joins TRBV7-9 and TRBJ1-1; weak D call: TRBD1 (6 bases). The CDR3 spans 13 residues. Trimming took 6 bases from V and 1 from J, leaving 9 bases between them. Germline lookup yields CDR1 SEHNR and CDR2 FQNEAQ (reference sequence). In DNA, the CDR3 is TGTGCCAGCAGAGAGGGGGGGAACACTGAAGCTTTCTTT. Translated, it gives CASREGGNTEAFF.